This T cell receptor (beta chain) was captured by sequencing in a study of T cells in Graves' hyperthyroidism and ophthalmopathy. Study details: Prior to any treatment, at the point of initial diagnosis, peripheral blood was collected.

There are 17 residues in the CDR3. CDR1 is LNHDA and CDR2 is SQIVND in the germline V gene (reference sequence). J was trimmed by 8 bases and V by 6 bases; bases with no gene match: 16. From RNA transcripts, TCR beta CDR3 regions were amplified. The HTBI set primed first-round TCR CDR3 RT-PCR. TCRdb analysed the multiplex PCR reads with MiXCR anew, one entry per CDR3 protein. This table holds 380,000 or so distinct CDR3 sequences, around 13% found once. Uncontrolled infection, other autoimmune disease, pregnancy or lactation led to exclusion. The study's findings and limits: Blood shared most expanded thyroid clonotypes above 0.001. Ophthalmopathy was told apart from stable hyperthyroidism by a 13 V-J model.

There are a few counts of this clonotype. Its matching antigen is unknown. Specimen: blood. The TCR sequence derives from a woman in her twenties or thirties with Graves' hyperthyroidism. V usage is TRBV19 and J usage is TRBJ1-4; 9 bases are a match to TRBD1. The CDR3 DNA reads as TGTGCCAGTAGCCCGGGTGGACAGGGGCCCGGGGGAGAAAAACTGTTTTTT. Its translation is CASSPGGQGPGGEKLFF.